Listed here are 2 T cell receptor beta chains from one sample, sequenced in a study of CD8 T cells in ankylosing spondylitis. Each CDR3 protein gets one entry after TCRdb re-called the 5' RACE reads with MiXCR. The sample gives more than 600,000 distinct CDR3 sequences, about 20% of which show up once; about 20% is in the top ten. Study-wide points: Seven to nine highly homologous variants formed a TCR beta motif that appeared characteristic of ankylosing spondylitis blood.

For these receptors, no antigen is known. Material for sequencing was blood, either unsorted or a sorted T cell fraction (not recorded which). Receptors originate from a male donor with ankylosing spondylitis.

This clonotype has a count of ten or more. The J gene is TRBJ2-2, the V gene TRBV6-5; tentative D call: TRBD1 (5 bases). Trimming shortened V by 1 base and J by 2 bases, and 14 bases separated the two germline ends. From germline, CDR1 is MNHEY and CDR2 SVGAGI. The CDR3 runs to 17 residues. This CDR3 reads CASSYWLQVLNTGELFF. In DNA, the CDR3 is TGTGCCAGCAGTTACTGGTTACAGGTGCTCAACACCGGGGAGCTGTTTTTT.

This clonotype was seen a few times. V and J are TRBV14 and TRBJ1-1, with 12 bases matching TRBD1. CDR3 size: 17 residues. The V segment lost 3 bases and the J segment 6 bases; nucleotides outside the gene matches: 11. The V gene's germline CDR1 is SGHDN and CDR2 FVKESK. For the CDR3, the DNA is TGTGCCAGCAGCCACTTGGGACAGGGGGCGATAAATTCTGAAGCTTTCTTT. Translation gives CASSHLGQGAINSEAFF.